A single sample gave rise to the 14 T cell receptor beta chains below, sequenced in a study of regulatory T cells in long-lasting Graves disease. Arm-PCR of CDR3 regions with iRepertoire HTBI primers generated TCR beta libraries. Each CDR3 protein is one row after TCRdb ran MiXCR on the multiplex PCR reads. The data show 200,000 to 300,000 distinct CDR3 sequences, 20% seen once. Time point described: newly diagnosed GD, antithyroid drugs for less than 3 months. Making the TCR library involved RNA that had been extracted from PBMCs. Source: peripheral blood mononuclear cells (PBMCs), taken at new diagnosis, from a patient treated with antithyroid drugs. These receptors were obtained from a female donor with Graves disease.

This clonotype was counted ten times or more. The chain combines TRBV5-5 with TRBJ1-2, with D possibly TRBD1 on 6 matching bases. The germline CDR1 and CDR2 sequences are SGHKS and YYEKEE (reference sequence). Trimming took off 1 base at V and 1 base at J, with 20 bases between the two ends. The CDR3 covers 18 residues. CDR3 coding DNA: TGTGCCAGCAGCTTGAGGACTGACGACAGGAGAGATAACTATGGCTACACCTTC. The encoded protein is CASSLRTDDRRDNYGYTF.

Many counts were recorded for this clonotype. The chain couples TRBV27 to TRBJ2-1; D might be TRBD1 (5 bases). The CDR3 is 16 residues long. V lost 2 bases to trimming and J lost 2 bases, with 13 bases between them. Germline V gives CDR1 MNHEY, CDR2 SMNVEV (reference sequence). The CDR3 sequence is CASSLGAGSAYNEQFF. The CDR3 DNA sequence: TGTGCCAGCAGTTTAGGGGCTGGCAGCGCCTACAATGAGCAGTTCTTC.

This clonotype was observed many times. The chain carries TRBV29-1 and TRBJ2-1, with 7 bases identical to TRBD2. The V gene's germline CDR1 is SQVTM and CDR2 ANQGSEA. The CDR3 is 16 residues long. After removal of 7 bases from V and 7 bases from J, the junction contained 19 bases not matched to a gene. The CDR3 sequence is CSAVAIESGTTNEQFF. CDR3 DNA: TGCAGCGCCGTCGCAATAGAGAGCGGGACCACGAATGAGCAGTTCTTC.

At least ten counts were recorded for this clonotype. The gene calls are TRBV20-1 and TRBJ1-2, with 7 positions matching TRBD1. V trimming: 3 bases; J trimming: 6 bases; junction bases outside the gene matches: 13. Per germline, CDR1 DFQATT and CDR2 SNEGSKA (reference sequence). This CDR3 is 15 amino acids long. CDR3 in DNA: TGCAGTGCTAGTTCACCCTCCGGGACAGCGGATGGCTACACCTTC. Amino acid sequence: CSASSPSGTADGYTF.

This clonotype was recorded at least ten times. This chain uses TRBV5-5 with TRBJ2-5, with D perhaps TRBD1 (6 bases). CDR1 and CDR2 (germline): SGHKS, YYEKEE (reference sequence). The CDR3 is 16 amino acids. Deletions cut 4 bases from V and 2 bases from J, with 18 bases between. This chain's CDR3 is CASSTLPGHPQETQYF. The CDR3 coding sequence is TGTGCCAGCAGCACCCTACCGGGACATCCGCAAGAGACCCAGTACTTC.

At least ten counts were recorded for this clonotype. DNA for the CDR3: TGCAGCGTTCTAAGACAGGCGGGGACTGAAGCTTTCTTT. This sequence encodes CSVLRQAGTEAFF. The chain is built from TRBV29-1 and TRBJ1-1; possible D gene TRBD1, 6 bases. This CDR3 has 13 amino acids. The germline gives CDR1 SQVTM, CDR2 ANQGSEA. Trimming removed 5 bases from V and 5 bases from J, with 15 bases in between.

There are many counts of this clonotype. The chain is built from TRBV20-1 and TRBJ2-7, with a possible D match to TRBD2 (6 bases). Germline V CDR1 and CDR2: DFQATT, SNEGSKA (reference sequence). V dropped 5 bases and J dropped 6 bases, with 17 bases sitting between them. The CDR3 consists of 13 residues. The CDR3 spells CSASFTARGEQYF. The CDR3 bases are TGCAGTGCTTCTTTTACTGCGCGGGGCGAGCAGTACTTC.

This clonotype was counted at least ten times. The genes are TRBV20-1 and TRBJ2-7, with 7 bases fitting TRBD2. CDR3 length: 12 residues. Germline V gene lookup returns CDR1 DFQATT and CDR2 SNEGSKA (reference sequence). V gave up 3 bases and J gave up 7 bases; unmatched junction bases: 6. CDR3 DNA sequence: TGCAGTGCTAGTCCAGCGGGGTATGAGCAGTACTTC. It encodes CSASPAGYEQYF.

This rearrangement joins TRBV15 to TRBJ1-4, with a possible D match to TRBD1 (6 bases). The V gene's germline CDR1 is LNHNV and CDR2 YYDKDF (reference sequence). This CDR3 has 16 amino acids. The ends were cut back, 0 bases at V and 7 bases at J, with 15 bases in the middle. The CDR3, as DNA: TGTGCCACCAGCAGAGAGTACGGGGGGCGTTTTGAAAAACTGTTTTTT. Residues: CATSREYGGRFEKLFF. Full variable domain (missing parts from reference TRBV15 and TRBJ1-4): DAMVIQNPRYQVTQFGKPVTLSCSQTLNHNVMYWYQQKSSQAPKLLFHYYDKDFNNEADTPDNFQSRRPNTSFCFLDIRSPGLGDTAMYLCATSREYGGRFEKLFFGSGTQLSVL.

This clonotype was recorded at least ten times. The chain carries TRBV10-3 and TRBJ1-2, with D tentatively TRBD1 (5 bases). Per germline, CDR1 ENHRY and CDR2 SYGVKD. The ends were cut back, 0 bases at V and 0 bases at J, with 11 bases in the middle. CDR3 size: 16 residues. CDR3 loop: CAISESIQGPNYGYTF. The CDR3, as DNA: TGTGCCATCAGTGAGTCGATCCAGGGACCTAACTATGGCTACACCTTC.

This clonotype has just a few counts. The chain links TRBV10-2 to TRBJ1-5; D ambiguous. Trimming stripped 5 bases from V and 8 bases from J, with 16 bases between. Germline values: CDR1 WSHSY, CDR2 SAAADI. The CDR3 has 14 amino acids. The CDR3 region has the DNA TGCGCCAGCAGTCAGGACGGACGGGGAGAGCCCCAGCATTTT. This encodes CASSQDGRGEPQHF.

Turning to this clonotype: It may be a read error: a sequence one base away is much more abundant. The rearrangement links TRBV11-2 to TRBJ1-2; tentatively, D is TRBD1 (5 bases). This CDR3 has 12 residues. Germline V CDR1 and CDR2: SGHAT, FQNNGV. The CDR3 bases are TGTGCCAGCAGCTTGGAGGGGCTTGGCTGCACCTTC. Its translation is CASSLEGLGCTF.

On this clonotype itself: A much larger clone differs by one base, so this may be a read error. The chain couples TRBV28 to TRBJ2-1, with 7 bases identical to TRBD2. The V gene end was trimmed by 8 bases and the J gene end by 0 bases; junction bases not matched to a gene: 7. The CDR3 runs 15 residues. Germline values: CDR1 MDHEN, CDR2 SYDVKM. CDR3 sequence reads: CASGQTSDSYNEQFF. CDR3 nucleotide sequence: TGTGCCAGCGGACAAACTAGCGACTCCTACAATGAGCAGTTCTTC.

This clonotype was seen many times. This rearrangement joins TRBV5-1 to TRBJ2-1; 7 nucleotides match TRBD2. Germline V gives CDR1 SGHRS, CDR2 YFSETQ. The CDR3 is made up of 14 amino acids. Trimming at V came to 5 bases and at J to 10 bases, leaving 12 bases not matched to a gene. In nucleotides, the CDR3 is TGCGCCAGCAGACCGTATACCGGGACTACAGAGCAGTTCTTC. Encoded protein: CASRPYTGTTEQFF.